This T cell receptor (beta chain) came from a study of T cells in localized non-small cell lung cancer. Study-level results: Heterogeneity cannot be ruled out, as sequencing used one tumor region only.

The method was immunoSEQ multiplex PCR; TCRdb's version includes in-frame clones alone and lacks a portion of them. The sample consists of tens of thousands of clones, 85% to 95% of them appearing once. About this clone itself: Its target is unknown.

Germline CDR1 is SNHLY and CDR2 is FYNNEI. The CDR3 sequence is 15 residues long. V shed 4 bases and J shed 0 bases, with 10 bases lying between them. This sample comprised peripheral blood, obtained before any cancer treatment. This sequence joins TRBV2 and TRBJ1-5; D might be TRBD1 (5 bases). This sequence originates from a female donor older than 55 with stage I lung adenocarcinoma. CDR3 bases: TGTGCCAGCAGTGGGGACGGGAATAGCAATCAGCCCCAGCATTTT. This encodes CASSGDGNSNQPQHF.